Following are 10 T cell receptor beta chains from one sample sequenced in a study of CD8+ T cells in alopecia areata. TCR sequencing used cDNA made by reverse transcription of extracted RNA. Libraries were prepared by immunoSEQ multiplex PCR; TCRdb keeps only in-frame clonotypes and omits some of them. The sample records 69,000 or so clones, approximately 58% being singletons. The source was CD8+ T cells sorted from blood, collected at week 0. All receptors derive from a human donor with alopecia areata.

This sequence joins TRBV4-1 and TRBJ2-5, with 7 bases fitting TRBD1. The length of the CDR3 is 15 residues. Trimming at V came to 3 bases and at J to 0 bases, leaving 4 bases not matched to a gene. The germline V gene has CDR1 MGHRA and CDR2 YSYEKL. The CDR3 DNA is TGCGCCAGCAGCCATTTACAGGGGCACCAAGAGACCCAGTACTTC. As protein: CASSHLQGHQETQYF.

The genes are TRBV5-4 and TRBJ2-6; D unclear. Germline V CDR1 and CDR2: SGHNT, YYREEE (reference sequence). The CDR3 is 13 amino acids. Trimming shortened V by 1 base and J by 3 bases, and 2 bases separated the two germline ends. The CDR3: CASSLFGANVLTF. CDR3 in DNA: TGTGCCAGCAGCTTGTTTGGGGCCAACGTCCTGACTTTC.

This clone was seen a few times. The rearrangement links TRBV30 to TRBJ2-7; 10 bases agree with TRBD1. CDR1 is GTSNPN and CDR2 is SVGIG in the germline V gene (reference sequence). The CDR3 totals 14 residues. V lost 0 bases to trimming and J lost 2 bases; unmatched junction nucleotides: 1. The CDR3: CAWSVGTGAYEQYF. DNA for the CDR3: TGTGCCTGGAGTGTAGGGACAGGGGCCTACGAGCAGTACTTC.

The chain employs TRBV6-5 and TRBJ1-2; the match to TRBD1 covers 10 bases. Per the germline V gene, CDR1 is MNHEY and CDR2 is SVGAGI. With V trimmed by 7 bases and J by 7 bases, 6 bases remained unmatched. The CDR3 has 13 residues. The CDR3 nucleotides read TGTGCCAGCATCCCCGGGACAGGGGCTGGCTACACCTTC. Protein: CASIPGTGAGYTF.

This clone was seen a few times. The chain couples TRBV27 to TRBJ2-3; D is tentatively TRBD1 or TRBD2 (5 bases each). With 6 bases removed from V and 0 bases from J, the gap between germline ends came to 19 bases. The CDR3 sequence is 17 residues long. CDR1 MNHEY and CDR2 SMNVEV come from the germline V gene (reference sequence). This chain's CDR3 is CASSYTGPLVSTDTQYF. The DNA of the CDR3 is TGTGCCAGCAGCTACACGGGACCTCTGGTTAGCACAGATACGCAGTATTTT.

The rearrangement uses TRBV4-1 and TRBJ2-7, with 11 bases fitting TRBD1. J gave up 3 bases and V 2 bases, and 3 bases lay outside the gene matches. The CDR3 is 15 residues long. Looked up from germline, CDR1 is MGHRA and CDR2 is YSYEKL. This chain's CDR3 is CASSQTGQGVYEQYF. The CDR3 DNA reads TGCGCCAGCAGCCAAACGGGACAGGGGGTCTACGAGCAGTACTTC.

V and J are TRBV19 and TRBJ2-5; 13 bases agree with TRBD2. Germline V gives CDR1 LNHDA, CDR2 SQIVND (reference sequence). Trimming took 5 bases from V and 4 from J; bases not matched to a gene: 7. CDR3 size: 16 residues. The CDR3 region is CASSSTGTSGAETQYF. CDR3 sequence (DNA): TGTGCCAGTAGTTCCACCGGGACTAGCGGGGCAGAGACCCAGTACTTC. The complete variable domain, with remaining parts taken from reference TRBV19 and TRBJ2-5, reads DGGITQSPKYLFRKEGQNVTLSCEQNLNHDAMYWYRQDPGQGLRLIYYSQIVNDFQKGDIAEGYSVSREKKESFPLTVTSAQKNPTAFYLCASSSTGTSGAETQYFGPGTRLLVL.

The V and J genes are TRBV4-2 and TRBJ2-6; a possible D gene is TRBD2 (6 bases). This CDR3 spans 18 amino acids. Trimming left V 0 bases short and J 0 bases short, with 12 bases between. Germline assignment: CDR1 LGHNA and CDR2 YNFKEQ. CDR3 coding DNA: TGTGCCAGCAGCCAAGAGGGAGGATCCATCTCTGGGGCCAACGTCCTGACTTTC. Translated: CASSQEGGSISGANVLTF.

On this clone: A read error is the likely source, as a far larger clone sits one nucleotide away. This chain uses TRBV5-6 with TRBJ2-7, with D uncertain. Germline values: CDR1 SGHDT, CDR2 YYEEEE. Trimming took off 0 bases at V and 6 bases at J, with 13 bases between the two ends. This CDR3 is 14 amino acids long. CDR3 bases: TGTGCCAGCAGCTTGGGCGCTGCGACCGTCGAGCAGTACTTC. Protein product: CASSLGAATVEQYF.

The chain has TRBV5-4 and TRBJ2-2; tentative D call: TRBD1 (6 bases). Trimming took off 6 bases at V and 3 bases at J, with 12 bases between the two ends. The V gene's germline CDR1 is SGHNT and CDR2 YYREEE (reference sequence). The CDR3 contains 14 residues. CDR3 region: CASTAGEHTGELFF. CDR3 DNA: TGTGCCAGCACGGCAGGGGAGCACACCGGGGAGCTGTTTTTT.